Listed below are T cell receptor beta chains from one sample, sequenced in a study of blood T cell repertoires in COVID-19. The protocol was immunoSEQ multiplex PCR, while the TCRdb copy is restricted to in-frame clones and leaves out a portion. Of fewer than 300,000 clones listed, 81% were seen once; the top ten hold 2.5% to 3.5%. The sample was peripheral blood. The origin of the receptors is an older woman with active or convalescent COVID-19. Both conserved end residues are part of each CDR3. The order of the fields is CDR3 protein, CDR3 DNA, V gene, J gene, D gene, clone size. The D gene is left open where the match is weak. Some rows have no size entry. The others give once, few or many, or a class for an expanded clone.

CDR3aa: CASSSVGTGSYEQYF
CDR3nt: TGTGCCAGCAGTTCTGTCGGGACAGGTTCCTACGAGCAGTACTTC
v_gene: TRBV6-2/TRBV6-3
j_gene: TRBJ2-7
d_gene: TRBD1
abundance: few

CDR3aa: CASSAHPDRDGNYGYTF
CDR3nt: TGTGCCAGCAGCGCACATCCGGACAGGGACGGTAACTATGGCTACACCTTC
v_gene: TRBV9
j_gene: TRBJ1-2
d_gene: TRBD1
abundance: once

CDR3aa: CASSLPGYEQYF
CDR3nt: TGTGCCAGCAGTTTACCCGGCTACGAGCAGTACTTC
v_gene: TRBV27
j_gene: TRBJ2-7
d_gene: -
abundance: few

CDR3aa: CAWSTRDRGATNEKLFF
CDR3nt: TGTGCCTGGAGTACGCGTGACAGGGGAGCAACTAATGAAAAACTGTTTTTT
v_gene: TRBV30
j_gene: TRBJ1-4
d_gene: TRBD1
abundance: -

CDR3aa: CASSYPVGNTEAFF
CDR3nt: TGTGCCAGCAGTTACCCTGTCGGGAACACTGAAGCTTTCTTT
v_gene: TRBV6-6
j_gene: TRBJ1-1
d_gene: -
abundance: once

CDR3aa: CASSKFERASTDTQYF
CDR3nt: TGTGCCAGCAGTAAATTCGAGCGGGCTAGCACAGATACGCAGTATTTT
v_gene: TRBV2
j_gene: TRBJ2-3
d_gene: -
abundance: -

CDR3aa: CASSISSGGASSGGLFF
CDR3nt: TGTGCCAGTAGTATTAGCAGCGGGGGCGCCTCTTCCGGAGGGCTGTTTTTT
v_gene: TRBV19
j_gene: TRBJ2-2
d_gene: TRBD2
abundance: -

CDR3aa: CASSGTGGVYGYTF
CDR3nt: TGTGCCAGCAGTGGGACAGGGGGCGTCTATGGCTACACCTTC
v_gene: TRBV6-2/TRBV6-3
j_gene: TRBJ1-2
d_gene: TRBD1
abundance: -

CDR3aa: CASTWTGGLPDTQYF
CDR3nt: TGTGCCAGCACCTGGACAGGGGGCTTGCCAGATACGCAGTATTTT
v_gene: TRBV21-1
j_gene: TRBJ2-3
d_gene: -
abundance: -

CDR3aa: CASSSGGDTQYF
CDR3nt: TGTGCCAGCAGCTCGGGTGGAGATACGCAGTATTTT
v_gene: TRBV14
j_gene: TRBJ2-3
d_gene: -
abundance: -

CDR3aa: CAIAGTSQETQYF
CDR3nt: TGTGCCATCGCCGGGACTAGCCAGGAGACCCAGTACTTC
v_gene: TRBV5-4
j_gene: TRBJ2-5
d_gene: TRBD2
abundance: -

CDR3aa: CASRFTGAGMTTYEQYF
CDR3nt: TGTGCCAGCAGGTTCACAGGGGCGGGTATGACTACCTACGAGCAGTACTTC
v_gene: TRBV27
j_gene: TRBJ2-7
d_gene: TRBD1
abundance: -

CDR3aa: CSARDTGDLFF
CDR3nt: TGCAGTGCTAGAGATACGGGGGACCTGTTTTTT
v_gene: TRBV20-1
j_gene: TRBJ1-4
d_gene: -
abundance: -

CDR3aa: CASTGTGGNQPQHF
CDR3nt: TGTGCCAGCACCGGGACAGGGGGCAATCAGCCCCAGCATTTT
v_gene: TRBV19
j_gene: TRBJ1-5
d_gene: TRBD1
abundance: few

CDR3aa: CASSPPSRGFDYGYTF
CDR3nt: TGTGCCAGCTCACCACCGAGTCGGGGGTTCGACTATGGCTACACCTTC
v_gene: TRBV18
j_gene: TRBJ1-2
d_gene: -
abundance: -

CDR3aa: CASSLGPLEAFF
CDR3nt: TGTGCCAGCAGCTTAGGGCCCCTTGAAGCTTTCTTT
v_gene: TRBV11-2
j_gene: TRBJ1-1
d_gene: -
abundance: many

CDR3aa: CASSQTIGGGYTF
CDR3nt: TGTGCCAGCAGCCAGACGATTGGGGGGGGCTACACCTTC
v_gene: TRBV3-1/TRBV3-2
j_gene: TRBJ1-2
d_gene: -
abundance: -